Listed below are T cell receptor beta chains from one sample, sequenced in a study of blood T cell repertoires in COVID-19. Sequencing was performed with immunoSEQ multiplex PCR; in TCRdb, only in-frame clones are kept and a portion is missing. The table has tens of thousands of clones, more than 65% seen once. The specimen sequenced was peripheral blood. The receptor set was obtained from a man in his sixties or seventies with COVID-19, enrolled during active disease. The CDR3 runs from the conserved cysteine through the conserved F or W. Each record gives: D gene, clone size, V gene, J gene, CDR3 protein, CDR3 DNA. D genes are given only for firm matches. Where a row states a size, it is once, few, many or the class of an expanded clone; other rows omit it.

TRBD1,NA,TRBV5-1,TRBJ2-7,CASSLETGGNEQYF,TGCGCCAGCAGCTTGGAAACAGGGGGCAACGAGCAGTACTTC
NA,few,TRBV18,TRBJ2-7,CASSPTSGYEQYF,TGTGCCAGCTCCCCCACTAGTGGCTACGAGCAGTACTTC
NA,NA,TRBV30,TRBJ2-2,CAWAGLSLELFF,TGTGCCTGGGCGGGACTCTCACTTGAGCTGTTTTTT
TRBD1,NA,TRBV7-8,TRBJ1-3,CASSETTRGLGNTIYF,TGTGCCAGCAGCGAAACTACAAGGGGGCTTGGAAACACCATATATTTT
NA,NA,TRBV4-3,TRBJ2-1,CASSQTVGGGIYNEQFF,TGCGCCAGCAGCCAAACCGTAGGGGGGGGCATCTACAATGAGCAGTTCTTC
TRBD1,NA,TRBV5-6,TRBJ2-1,CASRLWTGRNEQFF,TGTGCCAGCAGACTCTGGACAGGGCGGAATGAGCAGTTCTTC
TRBD1,NA,TRBV27,TRBJ1-1,CASSHRDRGLSEAFF,TGTGCCAGCAGTCACCGGGACAGGGGGCTGTCGGAAGCTTTCTTT
NA,NA,TRBV14,TRBJ1-2,CASSQMRDYGYTF,TGTGCCAGCAGCCAAATGAGGGACTATGGCTACACCTTC
NA,NA,TRBV29-1,TRBJ2-2,CSVEDREGAGELFF,TGCAGCGTTGAAGACAGGGAAGGGGCCGGGGAGCTGTTTTTT
NA,NA,TRBV6-1,TRBJ1-6,CASSEAPSPLHF,TGTGCCAGCAGTGAAGCCCCATCACCCCTCCACTTT
NA,NA,TRBV20-1,TRBJ1-2,CSASYYGYTF,TGCAGTGCTAGCTACTATGGCTACACCTTC
TRBD1,NA,TRBV7-2,TRBJ2-7,CASSLDVQGAREQYF,TGTGCCAGCAGCTTAGACGTTCAGGGGGCGCGGGAGCAGTACTTC
TRBD2,NA,TRBV10-2,TRBJ2-3,CASSESPGGSDTQYF,TGCGCCAGCAGTGAGTCCCCGGGAGGGTCAGATACGCAGTATTTT
NA,many,TRBV6-2/TRBV6-3,TRBJ1-5,CASSRGEAQPQHF,TGTGCCAGCAGTCGGGGGGAAGCTCAGCCCCAGCATTTT
TRBD1,NA,TRBV19,TRBJ1-4,CASRQGFQQGANEKLFF,TGTGCCAGTAGGCAGGGATTTCAACAGGGGGCGAATGAAAAACTGTTTTTT
NA,NA,TRBV9,TRBJ2-2,CASSVATREGELFF,TGTGCCAGCAGCGTAGCTACGCGGGAAGGGGAGCTGTTTTTT
TRBD2,NA,TRBV7-8,TRBJ2-1,CASSPRGTSGSGGGEQFF,TGTGCCAGCAGCCCGAGGGGGACTAGCGGGAGTGGAGGAGGTGAGCAGTTCTTC
TRBD1,NA,TRBV13,TRBJ2-1,CASSGGQGAHNEQFF,TGTGCCAGCAGCGGGGGACAGGGGGCCCACAATGAGCAGTTCTTC
NA,once,TRBV10-3,TRBJ1-2,CAISSQGVDYGYTF,TGTGCCATCAGTTCTCAGGGCGTAGACTATGGCTACACCTTC
TRBD1,NA,TRBV6-5,TRBJ2-7,CASRIDRGGSYEQYF,TGTGCCAGCAGGATAGACAGGGGGGGGTCCTACGAGCAGTACTTC
NA,NA,TRBV7-6,TRBJ2-3,CASSFAGYRTDTQYF,TGTGCCAGCAGCTTTGCAGGGTATAGGACAGATACGCAGTATTTT
NA,NA,TRBV19,TRBJ1-3,CASSIGNSGNTIYF,TGTGCCAGTAGTATCGGGAATTCTGGAAACACCATATATTTT
TRBD2,NA,TRBV15,TRBJ2-3,CATSRTGLVDKVTDTQYF,TGTGCCACCAGCAGAACCGGACTAGTTGATAAGGTGACAGATACGCAGTATTTT
TRBD1,NA,TRBV29-1,TRBJ1-2,CSVEDRGTGNYGYTF,TGCAGCGTTGAAGACCGGGGGACAGGCAACTATGGCTACACCTTC
TRBD1,NA,TRBV7-9,TRBJ2-2,CASSSDRGTGELFF,TGTGCCAGCAGCTCCGACAGGGGAACCGGGGAGCTGTTTTTT
NA,NA,TRBV6-5,TRBJ2-7,CASSRPGLHYEQYF,TGTGCCAGCAGCCGGCCGGGTCTTCACTACGAGCAGTACTTC
NA,NA,TRBV6-5,TRBJ1-5,CASSLGEYQPQHF,TGTGCCAGCAGTCTCGGGGAATACCAGCCCCAGCATTTT
NA,few,TRBV18,TRBJ2-2,CASSPRDRTITGELFF,TGTGCCAGCTCACCCCGAGACAGGACGATCACCGGGGAGCTGTTTTTT
TRBD1,NA,TRBV2,TRBJ1-4,CASSAFPGTGLF,TGTGCCAGCAGTGCGTTCCCCGGGACAGGTCTTTTT
TRBD2,NA,TRBV19,TRBJ2-1,CASTLGLGVGNEQFF,TGTGCCAGTACCTTGGGACTAGGTGTTGGTAATGAGCAGTTCTTC
NA,NA,TRBV28,TRBJ2-3,CASSSGSSTDTQYF,TGTGCCAGCAGTAGCGGATCTAGCACAGATACGCAGTATTTT
NA,NA,TRBV6-2/TRBV6-3,TRBJ2-4,CASSSQLAKNIQYF,TGTGCCAGCAGTTCTCAACTAGCCAAAAACATTCAGTACTTC
TRBD1,NA,TRBV25-1,TRBJ2-2,CASSDEGARTGELFF,TGTGCCAGCAGTGATGAGGGGGCGCGGACCGGGGAGCTGTTTTTT
TRBD1,NA,TRBV6-5,TRBJ1-2,CASSWGGQGASGYTF,TGTGCCAGCAGCTGGGGAGGACAGGGGGCATCGGGCTACACCTTC
NA,NA,TRBV27,TRBJ1-1,CASSLQLNTEAFF,TGTGCCAGCAGTCTCCAGTTGAACACTGAAGCTTTCTTT
TRBD1,NA,TRBV10-3,TRBJ2-1,CATYPGTDYNEQFF,TGTGCCACCTACCCCGGGACAGATTACAATGAGCAGTTCTTC
NA,NA,TRBV19,TRBJ2-6,CASSQGVGANVLTF,TGTGCCAGTAGTCAAGGGGTCGGGGCCAACGTCCTGACTTTC
NA,once,TRBV7-9,TRBJ1-4,CASSSDRLKGEKLFF,TGTGCCAGCAGCTCCGACAGGTTAAAGGGTGAAAAACTGTTTTTT
NA,NA,TRBV28,TRBJ2-3,CASSLTRTSTDTQYF,TGTGCCAGCAGTTTAACAAGGACTAGCACAGATACGCAGTATTTT
NA,NA,TRBV7-8,TRBJ1-5,CASSLAPRFSNQPQHF,TGTGCCAGCAGCTTAGCACCGAGATTTAGCAATCAGCCCCAGCATTTT
NA,NA,TRBV6-5,TRBJ1-1,CAGGQSLNTEAFF,TGTGCAGGCGGGCAGTCTCTCAACACTGAAGCTTTCTTT
TRBD1,NA,TRBV27,TRBJ2-7,CASSLSGSSGRGRWYEQYF,TGTGCCAGCAGTTTATCGGGTTCTTCGGGCAGGGGGCGGTGGTACGAGCAGTACTTC
NA,NA,TRBV5-1,TRBJ1-6,CASSLDSYSPLHF,TGCGCCAGCAGCTTAGACAGCTATTCACCCCTCCACTTT
NA,NA,TRBV30,TRBJ1-4,CAWTGGGEKLFF,TGTGCCTGGACCGGGGGGGGAGAAAAACTGTTTTTT
TRBD1,NA,TRBV3-1/TRBV3-2,TRBJ1-2,CASSQGDRVPTF,TGTGCCAGCAGCCAAGGCGACAGGGTCCCCACCTTC
TRBD2,NA,TRBV5-6,TRBJ2-3,CASSLILAVSTDTQYF,TGTGCCAGCAGCTTAATACTAGCGGTGAGCACAGATACGCAGTATTTT
TRBD1,NA,TRBV10-3,TRBJ2-2,CAIRGTGMDTGELFF,TGTGCCATCAGGGGGACAGGGATGGACACCGGGGAGCTGTTTTTT
NA,NA,TRBV5-1,TRBJ2-3,CASSWGRGRGTDTQYF,TGCGCCAGCAGCTGGGGCAGGGGTAGGGGCACAGATACGCAGTATTTT
NA,NA,TRBV7-9,TRBJ1-2,CASSPSLGVYGYTF,TGTGCCAGCAGCCCCTCTCTGGGCGTTTATGGCTACACCTTC
TRBD1,NA,TRBV20-1,TRBJ2-7,CSASPYQDPGQEEDEQYF,TGCAGTGCTAGTCCTTATCAAGACCCGGGACAGGAGGAAGACGAGCAGTACTTC
TRBD1,few,TRBV27,TRBJ2-7,CASSLSGTGGNEQYF,TGTGCCAGCAGTTTATCGGGAACAGGGGGAAACGAGCAGTACTTC
TRBD1,NA,TRBV20-1,TRBJ2-7,CSARGQGTTYEQYF,TGCAGTGCTCGTGGACAGGGGACGACCTACGAGCAGTACTTC
NA,NA,TRBV19,TRBJ1-2,CASSSRGVIGYTF,TGTGCCAGTAGTAGCAGGGGCGTAATTGGCTACACCTTC
TRBD2,NA,TRBV5-1,TRBJ2-1,CASSFMGLAGVYNEQFF,TGCGCCAGCAGCTTTATGGGACTAGCGGGAGTCTACAATGAGCAGTTCTTC
NA,NA,TRBV27,TRBJ2-5,CASSRYYRVKETQYF,TGTGCCAGCAGTCGTTACTACAGGGTTAAAGAGACCCAGTACTTC
NA,NA,TRBV5-8,TRBJ2-2,CASSLYNTGELFF,TGTGCCAGCAGCTTGTATAACACCGGGGAGCTGTTTTTT
NA,NA,TRBV6-2/TRBV6-3,TRBJ2-1,CASSYLGPHNEQFF,TGTGCCAGCAGTTATCTGGGGCCCCACAATGAGCAGTTCTTC